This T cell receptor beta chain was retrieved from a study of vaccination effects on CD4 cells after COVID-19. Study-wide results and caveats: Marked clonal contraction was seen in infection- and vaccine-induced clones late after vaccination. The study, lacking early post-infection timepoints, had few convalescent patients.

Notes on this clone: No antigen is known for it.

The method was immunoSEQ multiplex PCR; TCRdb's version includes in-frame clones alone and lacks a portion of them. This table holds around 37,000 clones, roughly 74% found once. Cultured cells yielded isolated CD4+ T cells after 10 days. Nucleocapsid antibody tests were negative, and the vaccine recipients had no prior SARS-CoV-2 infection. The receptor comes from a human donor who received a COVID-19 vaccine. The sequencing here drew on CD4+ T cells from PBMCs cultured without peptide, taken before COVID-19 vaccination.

CDR3: CASRPQTKANYGYTF. The CDR3 bases are TGTGCCAGCAGACCCCAGACAAAGGCTAACTATGGCTACACCTTC. The rearrangement uses TRBV6-6 and TRBJ1-2; D gene unclear. This CDR3 is built from 15 residues. V was cut by 6 bases and J by 0 bases, with 14 bases left in between. CDR1 and CDR2 from the germline V gene are MNHNY and SVGAGI (reference sequence).